This T cell receptor beta chain originates from a study of control samples from healthy donors and cancer patients. Assay: immunoSEQ multiplex PCR; the TCRdb copy retains only in-frame clones and omits some. The repertoire holds 110,000 or so clones, with approximately 83% as singletons. Material for sequencing was blood. This TCR was sampled from a woman aged 45-59 years in good health.

CDR3 in amino acids: CASSPLRGNYGYTF. The CDR3 DNA is TGTGCCAGCAGCCCACTAAGGGGGAACTATGGCTACACCTTC. The chain joins TRBV5-4 to TRBJ1-2; tentative D call: TRBD1 (6 bases). The germline V gene encodes CDR1 SGHNT and CDR2 YYREEE (reference sequence). The CDR3 loop spans 14 amino acids. Trimming cost V 4 bases and J 2 bases, with 12 bases left between them.